This record covers a single TCR beta chain. Its antigen is unknown. The read terminates 3 residues before the CDR3 end, so the remaining end is supplied by the germline J gene. Only in-frame clones appear in the TCRdb table, and some are missing; sequencing was by immunoSEQ multiplex PCR. This repertoire holds roughly 33,000 clones, and none appear only once. This CDR3 contains 12 residues. CDR1 and CDR2 (germline): SNHLY, FYNNEI. Trimming removed 10 bases at V and 7 bases at J, with 14 bases between. These data are taken from a study of T cell clonality in common variable immunodeficiency. Findings and caveats of the study: TCRbeta clonality was increased in CVID versus healthy controls. Reportedly, TCR beta sequences from common variable immunodeficiency showed fewer deletions and N-nucleotide insertions.

This TCR was recovered from a human donor with common variable immunodeficiency. The specimen sequenced was peripheral blood mononuclear cells. This rearrangement joins TRBV2 to TRBJ1-5, with D uncertain. CDR3 bases read: TGTGCCACCAAGGAAGGGCGCCAGCCC. Its protein is CATKEGRQP. In full, the CDR3 reads CATKEGRQPQHF.